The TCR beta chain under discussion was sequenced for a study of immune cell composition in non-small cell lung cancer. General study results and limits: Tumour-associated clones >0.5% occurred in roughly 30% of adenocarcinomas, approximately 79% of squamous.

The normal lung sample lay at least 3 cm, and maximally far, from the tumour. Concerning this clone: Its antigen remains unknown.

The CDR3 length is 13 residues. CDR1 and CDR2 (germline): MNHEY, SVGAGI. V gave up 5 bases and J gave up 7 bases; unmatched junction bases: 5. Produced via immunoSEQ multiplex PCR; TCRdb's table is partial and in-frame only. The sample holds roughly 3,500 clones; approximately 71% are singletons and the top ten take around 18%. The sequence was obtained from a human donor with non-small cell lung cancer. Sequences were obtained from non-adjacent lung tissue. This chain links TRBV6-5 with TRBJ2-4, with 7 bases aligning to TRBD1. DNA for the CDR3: TGTGCCAGCAGTACCGGGGACAGTAACATTCAGTACTTC. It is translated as CASSTGDSNIQYF.